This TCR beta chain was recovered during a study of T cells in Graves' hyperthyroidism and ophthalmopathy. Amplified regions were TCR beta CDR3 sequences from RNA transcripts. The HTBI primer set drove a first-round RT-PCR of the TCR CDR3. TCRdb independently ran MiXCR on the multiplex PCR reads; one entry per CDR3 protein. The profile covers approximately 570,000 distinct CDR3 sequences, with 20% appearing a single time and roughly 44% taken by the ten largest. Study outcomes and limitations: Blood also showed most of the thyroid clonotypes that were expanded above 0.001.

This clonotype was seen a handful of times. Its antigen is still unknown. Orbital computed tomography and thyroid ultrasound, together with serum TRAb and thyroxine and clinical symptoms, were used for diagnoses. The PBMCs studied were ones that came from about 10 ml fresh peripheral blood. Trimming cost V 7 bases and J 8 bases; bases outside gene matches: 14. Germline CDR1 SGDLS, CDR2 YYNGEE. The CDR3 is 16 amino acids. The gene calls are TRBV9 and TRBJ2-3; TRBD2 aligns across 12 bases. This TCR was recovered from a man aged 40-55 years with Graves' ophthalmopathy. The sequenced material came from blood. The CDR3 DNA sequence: TGTGCCAGCGGAAACAAACTAGCGGGGGGCCCGAGTACGCAGTATTTT. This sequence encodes CASGNKLAGGPSTQYF.